The present TCR beta chain was sequenced within a study of shared clonotypes between healthy human individuals. This CDR3 comprises 15 residues. Per germline, CDR1 SQVTM and CDR2 ANQGSEA. The ends were cut back, 0 bases at V and 3 bases at J, with 14 bases in the middle. Clones were sequenced by immunoSEQ multiplex PCR, and TCRdb holds only the in-frame ones, with some missing. Seen here are 1,100,000 or so clones, around 78% observed once, and the top ten hold 0.4% to 0.55%. This clonotype was sampled from a man between 18 and 35 years old in good health. Some clones in this sample may be carry-over from other donors' samples. The chain links TRBV29-1 to TRBJ2-5; D tentatively reads TRBD1 or TRBD2 (5 bases each). The source material was memory CD4+ T cells from PBMCs. Subset indicated: CD45RA-negative fraction. CDR3 coding DNA: TGCAGCGTTGAAGATTCTGGGACGGAGGAAGAGACCCAGTACTTC. This gives the protein CSVEDSGTEEETQYF.